This TCR beta chain was documented in a study of T cell responses to AZD1222 COVID-19 vaccine. Study results and limitations: Just 5 to 7 people given AZD1222 tested seropositive at baseline.

Regarding this clone: Its antigen remains unknown.

The data were produced by immunoSEQ multiplex PCR, yet TCRdb's version contains in-frame clones alone and is incomplete. The sample shows approximately 270,000 clones, roughly 93% of them seen only once. CDR1 SGHDN and CDR2 FVKESK come from the germline V gene. This CDR3 comprises 15 residues. V lost 2 bases, J lost 7 bases, and 6 bases stayed unmatched. The source is an adult who received the AZD1222 COVID-19 vaccine. Sequenced material: peripheral blood, taken 28 days after the second AZD1222 dose. This chain joins TRBV14 and TRBJ2-1, with TRBD1 identical over 9 bases. The CDR3 DNA reads TGTGCCAGCAGCCAATTACAGGGGGCCGAAAATGAGCAGTTCTTC. Its translation is CASSQLQGAENEQFF.